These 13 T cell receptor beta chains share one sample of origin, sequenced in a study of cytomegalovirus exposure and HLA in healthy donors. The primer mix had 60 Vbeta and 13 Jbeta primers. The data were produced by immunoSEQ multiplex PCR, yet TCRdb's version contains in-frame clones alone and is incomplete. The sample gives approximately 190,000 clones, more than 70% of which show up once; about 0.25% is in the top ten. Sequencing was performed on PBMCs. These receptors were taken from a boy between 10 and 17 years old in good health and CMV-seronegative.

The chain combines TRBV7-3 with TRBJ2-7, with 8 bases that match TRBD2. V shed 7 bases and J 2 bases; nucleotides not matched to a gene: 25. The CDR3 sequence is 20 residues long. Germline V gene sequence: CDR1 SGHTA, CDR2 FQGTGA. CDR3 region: CASNQPPGLAGPSGTYEQYF. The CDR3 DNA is TGTGCCAGCAACCAACCCCCCGGGCTAGCGGGTCCATCCGGGACCTACGAGCAGTACTTC.

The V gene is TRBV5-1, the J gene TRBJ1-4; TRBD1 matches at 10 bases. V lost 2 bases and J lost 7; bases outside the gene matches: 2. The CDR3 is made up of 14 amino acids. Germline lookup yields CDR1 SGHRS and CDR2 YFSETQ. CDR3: CASSFWDRGEKLFF. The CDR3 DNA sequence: TGCGCCAGCAGCTTTTGGGACAGGGGTGAAAAACTGTTTTTT.

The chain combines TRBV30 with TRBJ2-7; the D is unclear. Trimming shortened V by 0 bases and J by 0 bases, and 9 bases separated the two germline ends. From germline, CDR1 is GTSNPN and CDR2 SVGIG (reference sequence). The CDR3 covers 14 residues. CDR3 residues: CAWSVNRDSYEQYF. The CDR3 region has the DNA TGTGCCTGGAGTGTAAACCGAGACTCCTACGAGCAGTACTTC.

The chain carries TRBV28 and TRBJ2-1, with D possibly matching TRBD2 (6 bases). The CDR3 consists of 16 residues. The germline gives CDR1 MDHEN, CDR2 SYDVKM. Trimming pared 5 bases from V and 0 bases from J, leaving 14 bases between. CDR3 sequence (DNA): TGTGCCAGCAGTCGTGAGAGCGGGCGCTCCTACAATGAGCAGTTCTTC. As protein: CASSRESGRSYNEQFF.

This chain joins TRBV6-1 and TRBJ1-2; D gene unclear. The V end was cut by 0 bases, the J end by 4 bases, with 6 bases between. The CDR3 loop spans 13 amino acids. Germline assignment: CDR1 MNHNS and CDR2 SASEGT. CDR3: CASSEARGYGYTF. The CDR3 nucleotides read TGTGCCAGCAGTGAAGCACGAGGCTATGGCTACACCTTC.

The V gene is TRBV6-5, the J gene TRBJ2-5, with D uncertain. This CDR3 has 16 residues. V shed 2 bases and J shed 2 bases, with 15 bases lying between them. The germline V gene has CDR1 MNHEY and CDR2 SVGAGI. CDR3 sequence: CASSYPRFGRQETQYF. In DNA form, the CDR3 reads TGTGCCAGCAGTTACCCCCGTTTTGGGCGTCAAGAGACCCAGTACTTC.

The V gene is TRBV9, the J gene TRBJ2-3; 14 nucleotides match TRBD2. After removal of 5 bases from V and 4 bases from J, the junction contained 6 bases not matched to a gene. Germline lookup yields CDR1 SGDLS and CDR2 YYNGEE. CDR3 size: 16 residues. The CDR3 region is CASSARLAGGADTQYF. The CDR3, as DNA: TGTGCCAGCAGTGCCCGACTAGCGGGAGGGGCAGATACGCAGTATTTT.

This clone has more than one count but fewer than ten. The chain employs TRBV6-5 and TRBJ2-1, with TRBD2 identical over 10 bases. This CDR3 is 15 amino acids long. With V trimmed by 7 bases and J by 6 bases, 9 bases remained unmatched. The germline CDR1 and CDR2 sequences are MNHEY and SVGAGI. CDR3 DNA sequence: TGTGCCAGCAACCCGCTAGCGGGAGCGTTCAATGAGCAGTTCTTC. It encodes CASNPLAGAFNEQFF.

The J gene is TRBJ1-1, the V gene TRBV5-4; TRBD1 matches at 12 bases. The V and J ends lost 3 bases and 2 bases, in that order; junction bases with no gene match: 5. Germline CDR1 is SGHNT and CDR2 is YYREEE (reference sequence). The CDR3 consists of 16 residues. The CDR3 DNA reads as TGTGCCAGCAGCTGGGGAGGGACAGGGGGCAACACTGAAGCTTTCTTT. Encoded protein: CASSWGGTGGNTEAFF.

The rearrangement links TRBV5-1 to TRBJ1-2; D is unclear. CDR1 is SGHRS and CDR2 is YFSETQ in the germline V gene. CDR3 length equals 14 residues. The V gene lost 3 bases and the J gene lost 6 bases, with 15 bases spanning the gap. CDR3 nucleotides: TGCGCCAGCAGCTATGTTCCCCAGACTGATGGCTACACCTTC. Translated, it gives CASSYVPQTDGYTF.

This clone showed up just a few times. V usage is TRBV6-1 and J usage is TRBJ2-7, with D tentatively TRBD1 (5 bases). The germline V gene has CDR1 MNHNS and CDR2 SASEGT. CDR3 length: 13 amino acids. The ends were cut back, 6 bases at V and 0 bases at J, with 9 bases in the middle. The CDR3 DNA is TGTGCCAGCAGGACAGTTTCCTCCTACGAGCAGTACTTC. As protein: CASRTVSSYEQYF.

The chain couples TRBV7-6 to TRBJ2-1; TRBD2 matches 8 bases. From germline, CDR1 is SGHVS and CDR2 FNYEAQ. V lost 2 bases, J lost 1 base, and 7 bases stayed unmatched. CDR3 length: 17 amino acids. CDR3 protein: CASSLSRGGGSYNEQFF. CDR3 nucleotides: TGTGCCAGCAGCTTATCGCGGGGCGGGGGGTCCTACAATGAGCAGTTCTTC.

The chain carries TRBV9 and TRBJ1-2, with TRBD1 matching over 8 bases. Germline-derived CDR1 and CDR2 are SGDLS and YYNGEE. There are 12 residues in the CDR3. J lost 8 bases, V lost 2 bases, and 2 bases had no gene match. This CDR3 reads CASSVRGRGYTF. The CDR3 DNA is TGTGCCAGCAGCGTCAGGGGGCGAGGCTACACCTTC. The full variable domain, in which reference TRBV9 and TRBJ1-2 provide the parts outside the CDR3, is DSGVTQTPKHLITATGQRVTLRCSPRSGDLSVYWYQQSLDQGLQFLIQYYNGEERAKGNILERFSAQQFPDLHSELNLSSLELGDSALYFCASSVRGRGYTFGSGTRLTVV.